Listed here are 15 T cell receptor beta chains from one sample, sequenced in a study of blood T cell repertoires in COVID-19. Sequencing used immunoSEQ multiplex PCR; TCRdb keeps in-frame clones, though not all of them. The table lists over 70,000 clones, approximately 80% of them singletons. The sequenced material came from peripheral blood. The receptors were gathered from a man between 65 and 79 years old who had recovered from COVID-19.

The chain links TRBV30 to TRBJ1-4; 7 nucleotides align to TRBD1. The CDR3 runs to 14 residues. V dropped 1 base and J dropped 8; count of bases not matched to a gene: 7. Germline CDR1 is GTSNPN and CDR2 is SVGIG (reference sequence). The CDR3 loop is CAWSGSEGAEKLFF. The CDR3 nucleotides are TGTGCCTGGAGTGGCTCCGAGGGGGCCGAAAAACTGTTTTTT.

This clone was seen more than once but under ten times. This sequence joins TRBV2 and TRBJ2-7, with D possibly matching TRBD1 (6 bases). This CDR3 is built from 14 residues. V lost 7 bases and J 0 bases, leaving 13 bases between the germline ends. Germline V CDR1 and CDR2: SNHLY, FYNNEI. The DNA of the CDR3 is TGTGCCAGCACCGGTGGGACAAACTCCTACGAGCAGTACTTC. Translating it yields CASTGGTNSYEQYF.

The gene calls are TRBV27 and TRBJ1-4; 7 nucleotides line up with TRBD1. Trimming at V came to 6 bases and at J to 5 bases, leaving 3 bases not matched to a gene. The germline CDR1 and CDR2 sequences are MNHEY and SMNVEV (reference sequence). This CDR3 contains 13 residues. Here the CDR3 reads CASRGQANEKLFF. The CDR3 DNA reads TGTGCCAGCAGAGGACAGGCAAATGAAAAACTGTTTTTT.

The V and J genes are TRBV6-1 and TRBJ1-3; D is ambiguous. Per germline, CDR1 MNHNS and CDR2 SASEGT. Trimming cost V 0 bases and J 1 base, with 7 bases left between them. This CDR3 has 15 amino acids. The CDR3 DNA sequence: TGTGCCAGCAGTGAAGCGGGAGCATCTGGAAACACCATATATTTT. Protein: CASSEAGASGNTIYF.

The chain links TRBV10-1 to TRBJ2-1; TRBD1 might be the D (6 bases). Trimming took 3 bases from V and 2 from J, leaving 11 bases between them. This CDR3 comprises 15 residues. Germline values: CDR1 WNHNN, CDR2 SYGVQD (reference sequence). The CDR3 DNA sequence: TGCGCCAGCAGTGAAGGGGGTATCCCCTACAATGAGCAGTTCTTC. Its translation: CASSEGGIPYNEQFF.

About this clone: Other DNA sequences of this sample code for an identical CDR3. The CDR3 spells CASSPGQGTYNEQFF. The CDR3 DNA reads TGTGCCAGCAGTCCCGGACAGGGAACATACAATGAGCAGTTCTTC. The rearrangement uses TRBV6-5 and TRBJ2-1; 8 nucleotides line up with TRBD1. CDR1 is MNHEY, CDR2 SVGAGI, per germline. Losses at the gene ends were 5 bases for V and 4 bases for J; bases not matched to a gene: 7. The CDR3 has 15 residues.

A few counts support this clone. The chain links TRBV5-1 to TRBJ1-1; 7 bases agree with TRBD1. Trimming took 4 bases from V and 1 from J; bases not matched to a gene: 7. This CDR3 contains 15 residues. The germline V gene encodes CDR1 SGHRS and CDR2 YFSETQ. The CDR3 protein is CASSGTDLPNTEAFF. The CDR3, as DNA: TGCGCCAGCAGCGGGACAGACTTACCGAACACTGAAGCTTTCTTT.

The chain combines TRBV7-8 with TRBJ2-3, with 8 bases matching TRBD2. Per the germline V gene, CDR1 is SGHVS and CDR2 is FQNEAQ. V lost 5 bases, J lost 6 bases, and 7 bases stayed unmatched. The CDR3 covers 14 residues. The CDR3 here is CASSQGSGSDTQYF. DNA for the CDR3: TGTGCCAGCAGCCAAGGGAGCGGGAGCGATACGCAGTATTTT.

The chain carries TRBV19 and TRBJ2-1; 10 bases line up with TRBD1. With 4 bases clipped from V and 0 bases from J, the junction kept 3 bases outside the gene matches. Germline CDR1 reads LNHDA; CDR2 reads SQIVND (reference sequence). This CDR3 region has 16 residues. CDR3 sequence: CASSTGQGSSYNEQFF. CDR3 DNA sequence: TGTGCCAGTAGTACGGGACAGGGGAGCTCCTACAATGAGCAGTTCTTC. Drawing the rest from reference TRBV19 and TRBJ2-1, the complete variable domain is DGGITQSPKYLFRKEGQNVTLSCEQNLNHDAMYWYRQDPGQGLRLIYYSQIVNDFQKGDIAEGYSVSREKKESFPLTVTSAQKNPTAFYLCASSTGQGSSYNEQFFGPGTRLTVL.

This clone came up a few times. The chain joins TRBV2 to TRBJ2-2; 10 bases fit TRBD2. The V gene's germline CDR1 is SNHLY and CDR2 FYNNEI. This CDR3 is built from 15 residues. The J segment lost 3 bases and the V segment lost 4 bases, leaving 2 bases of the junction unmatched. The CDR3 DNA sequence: TGTGCCAGCAGTGTGCTAGCGGGAGACACCGGGGAGCTGTTTTTT. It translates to CASSVLAGDTGELFF.

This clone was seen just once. This chain's CDR3 is CASSLGQGDTQYF. The CDR3 DNA reads as TGTGCCAGCAGCTTGGGGCAGGGAGATACGCAGTATTTT. This rearrangement joins TRBV5-6 to TRBJ2-3; D is possibly TRBD1 (5 bases). The V end was cut by 0 bases, the J end by 5 bases, with 7 bases between. The CDR3 runs 13 residues. Germline CDR1 is SGHDT and CDR2 is YYEEEE.

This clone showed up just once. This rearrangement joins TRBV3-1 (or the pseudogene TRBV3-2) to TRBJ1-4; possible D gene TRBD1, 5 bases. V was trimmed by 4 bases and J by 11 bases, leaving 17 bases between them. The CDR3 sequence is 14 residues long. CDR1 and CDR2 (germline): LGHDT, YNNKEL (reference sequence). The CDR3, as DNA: TGTGCCAGCAGCCCCAAGATGGGGGAGGGTAAACTGTTTTTT. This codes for CASSPKMGEGKLFF.

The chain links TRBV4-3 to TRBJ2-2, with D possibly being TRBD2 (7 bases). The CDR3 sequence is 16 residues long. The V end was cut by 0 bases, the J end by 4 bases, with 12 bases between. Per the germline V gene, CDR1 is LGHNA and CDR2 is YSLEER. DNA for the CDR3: TGCGCCAGCAGCCAAGAAGGGGGGGCGGTCACCGGGGAGCTGTTTTTT. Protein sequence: CASSQEGGAVTGELFF.

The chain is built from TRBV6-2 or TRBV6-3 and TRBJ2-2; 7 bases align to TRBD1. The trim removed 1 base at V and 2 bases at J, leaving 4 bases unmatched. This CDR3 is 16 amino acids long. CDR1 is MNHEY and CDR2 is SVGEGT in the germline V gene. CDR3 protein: CASSYLDRSNTGELFF. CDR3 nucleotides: TGTGCCAGCAGTTACTTGGACAGGTCAAACACCGGGGAGCTGTTTTTT.

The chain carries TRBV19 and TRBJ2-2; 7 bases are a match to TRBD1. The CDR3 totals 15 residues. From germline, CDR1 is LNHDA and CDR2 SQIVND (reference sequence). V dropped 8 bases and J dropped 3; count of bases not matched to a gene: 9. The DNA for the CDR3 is TGTGCCAGTCTTACGACAGGGTACTACACCGGGGAGCTGTTTTTT. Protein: CASLTTGYYTGELFF.